The sample holds many counts of the clone carrying this T cell receptor beta chain. The data stem from a study of regulatory T cells in long-lasting Graves disease. CDR3-region Arm-PCR and iRepertoire HTBI primers produced the TCR beta libraries. Each CDR3 protein is one row after TCRdb ran MiXCR on the multiplex PCR reads. The table has 530,000 or so distinct CDR3 sequences, about 14% seen once. CDR3 length: 13 residues. V gave up 6 bases and J gave up 5 bases, with 14 bases separating them. Documented time point: newly diagnosed GD, antithyroid drugs for less than 3 months. With RNA extracted from PBMCs as input, the TCR library was made. These data were also filed under a second study, of T cells in Graves' hyperthyroidism and ophthalmopathy.

The specimen comprised peripheral blood mononuclear cells (PBMCs), sampled at new diagnosis, from a patient treated with antithyroid drugs. The receptor's source is a man under 40 with Graves disease. The rearrangement links TRBV12-3 or TRBV12-4 to TRBJ2-7; D is undetermined. The CDR3 sequence: CASSRGVFDEQYF. Here the CDR3 DNA reads TGTGCCAGCAGCCGCGGCGTCTTCGACGAGCAGTACTTC.